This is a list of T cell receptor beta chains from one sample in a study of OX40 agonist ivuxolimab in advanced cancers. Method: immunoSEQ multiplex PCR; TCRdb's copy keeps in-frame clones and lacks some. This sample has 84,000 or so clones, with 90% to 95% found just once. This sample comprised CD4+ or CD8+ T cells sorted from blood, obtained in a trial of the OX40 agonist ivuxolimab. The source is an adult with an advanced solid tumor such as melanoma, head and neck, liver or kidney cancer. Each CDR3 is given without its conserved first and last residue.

cdr3_aa: ASSRSGTGVYGNTIY
j_call: TRBJ1-3
v_call: TRBV27

cdr3_aa: ASSYELAGETDTQY
j_call: TRBJ2-3
v_call: TRBV5-1

cdr3_aa: ASSFVSGRYEQY
j_call: TRBJ2-7
v_call: TRBV11-2

cdr3_aa: ASSLAPEGEKLF
j_call: TRBJ1-4
v_call: TRBV28

cdr3_aa: ASSQVRGPNNEQF
j_call: TRBJ2-1
v_call: TRBV4-2

cdr3_aa: ASSLTIYGETQY
j_call: TRBJ2-5
v_call: TRBV27

cdr3_aa: ASSTAWAAGYEQY
j_call: TRBJ2-7
v_call: TRBV19

cdr3_aa: SVGGQNYGYT
j_call: TRBJ1-2
v_call: TRBV29-1

cdr3_aa: SAKDLGGYT
j_call: TRBJ1-2
v_call: TRBV20-1

cdr3_aa: ASSPGGYEQY
j_call: TRBJ2-7
v_call: TRBV4-2

cdr3_aa: ASSFSSGSLNEQF
j_call: TRBJ2-1
v_call: TRBV27

cdr3_aa: ATSRAPASGSSPRGTDTQY
j_call: TRBJ2-3
v_call: TRBV15

cdr3_aa: ASSHGPGGEQY
j_call: TRBJ2-7
v_call: TRBV7-3

cdr3_aa: ASSLGGAEPQH
j_call: TRBJ1-5
v_call: TRBV5-6

cdr3_aa: SVGDRAYEQY
j_call: TRBJ2-7
v_call: TRBV29-1

cdr3_aa: ASSMLAGGELF
j_call: TRBJ2-2
v_call: TRBV19

cdr3_aa: ASSNQRGLEAF
j_call: TRBJ1-1
v_call: TRBV21-1

cdr3_aa: ASSLSGSLADTQY
j_call: TRBJ2-3
v_call: TRBV7-3

cdr3_aa: ASSVASSGSYTQY
j_call: TRBJ2-3
v_call: TRBV9

cdr3_aa: AIVPGLASEQF
j_call: TRBJ2-1
v_call: TRBV6-1

cdr3_aa: SARDSLNYGYT
j_call: TRBJ1-2
v_call: TRBV29-1

cdr3_aa: ASSPRGGLAYGYT
j_call: TRBJ1-2
v_call: TRBV11-1

cdr3_aa: ASSLRGSTDTQY
j_call: TRBJ2-3
v_call: TRBV7-3

cdr3_aa: ASRQGYSNQPQH
j_call: TRBJ1-5
v_call: TRBV28

cdr3_aa: ASSQARGRALDEQF
j_call: TRBJ2-1
v_call: TRBV4-3

cdr3_aa: ASSRHAGVFYEQY
j_call: TRBJ2-7
v_call: TRBV7-3

cdr3_aa: ASSLMRGSEQF
j_call: TRBJ2-1
v_call: TRBV5-1

cdr3_aa: ASGLLRVADRTGNTIY
j_call: TRBJ1-3
v_call: TRBV12-5

cdr3_aa: ASSLTTGGYEQY
j_call: TRBJ2-7
v_call: TRBV7-3

cdr3_aa: ASRLELDSNQPQH
j_call: TRBJ1-5
v_call: TRBV7-4

cdr3_aa: ASSSSTSGRRFYEQY
j_call: TRBJ2-7
v_call: TRBV27

cdr3_aa: ASGGQGAYEQY
j_call: TRBJ2-7
v_call: TRBV5-6

cdr3_aa: ASSRSGSTGELF
j_call: TRBJ2-2
v_call: TRBV11-2

cdr3_aa: ASTVTHLALEQY
j_call: TRBJ2-7
v_call: TRBV7-2

cdr3_aa: SVEDQRGNSYEQY
j_call: TRBJ2-7
v_call: TRBV29-1

cdr3_aa: ASSLTHRATNEKLF
j_call: TRBJ1-4
v_call: TRBV5-1

cdr3_aa: ASSPNLEAYEQY
j_call: TRBJ2-7
v_call: TRBV13

cdr3_aa: AIRTGQTTEAF
j_call: TRBJ1-1
v_call: TRBV10-3

cdr3_aa: ASRSTLKPQH
j_call: TRBJ1-5
v_call: TRBV2

cdr3_aa: ASSGTSGAYEQY
j_call: TRBJ2-7
v_call: TRBV9

cdr3_aa: ASSLVGNEQY
j_call: TRBJ2-7
v_call: TRBV5-1